This TCR beta chain was captured by sequencing in a study of shared clonotypes between healthy human individuals. In the study overall: There were three CD4 naive, three CD4 memory, two CD8 naive and one CD8 memory plates per donor. General study results and limits: Tissue TCR repertoires likely differ from these blood-only repertoires.

Naive CD8 cells lacked CD45RO, underwent positive selection for CCR7 and left out terminally differentiated effector memory CD45RA+ cells. Evenly divided among several immunoSEQ plates was the genomic DNA of each subset. The repertoire was sequenced with immunoSEQ multiplex PCR; TCRdb's copy has only in-frame clones and lacks some. The repertoire includes roughly 810,000 clones, about 96% of them detected once, and about 0.21% sits in the top ten. The V gene's germline CDR1 is MNHEY and CDR2 SVGAGI. This CDR3 contains 16 residues. The J segment lost 6 bases and the V segment lost 0 bases, leaving 8 bases of the junction unmatched. As to this clone: No antigen is known for it.

The sample comprised naive CD8+ T cells sorted from blood. This rearrangement joins TRBV6-5 to TRBJ2-1; 7 bases match TRBD1. The sequence derives from a man aged 30 to 39 in good health. Written as DNA, the CDR3 is TGTGCCAGCAGTTACTCGGGACAGAGTATTTTCAATGAGCAGTTCTTC. Protein product: CASSYSGQSIFNEQFF.